This entry describes one T cell receptor (beta chain). The CDR3 has 15 amino acids. With V trimmed by 3 bases and J by 3 bases, 4 bases remained unmatched. The germline V gene has CDR1 KGHDR and CDR2 SFDVKD. Here immunoSEQ multiplex PCR was the method, and the copy in TCRdb shows in-frame clones only, minus some. The sample contains some 98,000 clones, approximately 84% of which appear only once. This record comes from a study of control samples from healthy donors and cancer patients. J is TRBJ2-3 and V is TRBV24-1; 8 nucleotides line up with TRBD1. This TCR derives from a man aged 70 or older with lung cancer. The sample taken for sequencing was PBMCs. CDR3 nucleotides: TGTGCCACCAGTGATCCAGGGGGCGCAACAGATACGCAGTATTTT. This encodes CATSDPGGATDTQYF.